The next 14 T cell receptor beta chains were all read from a single sample in a study of vaccination and CD4 T cells after COVID-19. Sequencing of DNA taken from cultured CD4+ T cells relied on the Oncomine TCR Beta short-read assay. TCRdb ran MiXCR on the PCR reads and lists one entry per CDR3 protein. The table records fewer than 20,000 distinct CDR3 sequences, roughly 40% of them present only once. Described treatment: roughly 11-day PBMC culture with coronavirus spike peptide pools or control peptides (ViraFEST assay). Antigen specificity for these receptors is unknown. Sequencing used CD4+ T cells from blood, cultured in vitro. The receptors shown here come from a human donor who had recovered from COVID-19.

J is TRBJ2-5 and V is TRBV12-3 or TRBV12-4; the match to TRBD2 covers 9 bases. V lost 5 bases, J lost 5 bases, and 9 bases stayed unmatched. This CDR3 is built from 15 residues. CDR3 nucleotides: TGTGCCAGCAGTCCGCGGGAGGGCGAGGGGGAGACCCAGTACTTC. It is translated as CASSPREGEGETQYF.

The chain couples TRBV19 to TRBJ1-5, with D tentatively TRBD1 (5 bases). The V gene lost 8 bases and the J gene lost 3 bases, with 11 bases spanning the gap. There are 13 residues in the CDR3. Germline CDR1 is LNHDA and CDR2 is SQIVND (reference sequence). The CDR3 region is CASATGPNQPQHF. CDR3 sequence (DNA): TGTGCCAGTGCGACGGGGCCCAATCAGCCCCAGCATTTT.

This clonotype was picked up a small number of times. The chain carries TRBV20-1 and TRBJ2-3; 12 bases are shared with TRBD2. J gave up 4 bases and V 5 bases, and 10 bases lay outside the gene matches. The CDR3 is made up of 16 amino acids. Germline V gives CDR1 DFQATT, CDR2 SNEGSKA (reference sequence). The CDR3 DNA sequence: TGCAGTGCTTTGCGCCAACTAGCGGGAGGAGCAGATACGCAGTATTTT. This codes for CSALRQLAGGADTQYF.

This clonotype has a handful of counts. The rearrangement joins TRBV6-1 to TRBJ1-5; the match to TRBD1 covers 7 bases. The ends lost 6 bases at V and 0 bases at J; junction bases unmatched: 8. This CDR3 spans 16 amino acids. Germline V CDR1 and CDR2: MNHNS, SASEGT. The DNA for the CDR3 is TGTGCCAGCAGCGTGGACAGGTCAAATAGCAATCAGCCCCAGCATTTT. Translation: CASSVDRSNSNQPQHF.

The V and J genes are TRBV6-2 or TRBV6-3 and TRBJ2-1; D is ambiguous. V gave up 0 bases and J gave up 4 bases, with 16 bases separating them. The CDR3 spans 17 residues. Germline CDR1 is MNHEY and CDR2 is SVGEGT. The CDR3 DNA reads TGTGCCAGCAGTTACTCGAGAAAGGGCCGCTTTTACAATGAGCAGTTCTTC. Amino acids: CASSYSRKGRFYNEQFF.

V and J are TRBV6-1 and TRBJ1-4, with a possible D match to TRBD1 (6 bases). Germline V lookup: CDR1 MNHNS, CDR2 SASEGT. The CDR3 extends over 13 amino acids. V lost 7 bases and J lost 2, with 8 bases in between. The CDR3 loop is CASKDRTNEKLFF. The CDR3 region has the DNA TGTGCCAGCAAAGACAGGACTAATGAAAAACTGTTTTTT.

The V gene is TRBV20-1, the J gene TRBJ2-6; TRBD2 agrees at 10 bases. Germline CDR1 reads DFQATT; CDR2 reads SNEGSKA (reference sequence). V lost 3 bases to trimming and J lost 1 base; unmatched junction nucleotides: 6. CDR3 length: 17 residues. Here the CDR3 DNA reads TGCAGTGCTAGCATAGGGACTAGCGCGTCTGGGGCCAACGTCCTGACTTTC. Translated: CSASIGTSASGANVLTF.

This chain connects TRBV6-1 to TRBJ2-5; 9 bases fit TRBD2. CDR1 and CDR2 from the germline V gene are MNHNS and SASEGT. The J segment lost 4 bases and the V segment lost 8 bases, leaving 20 bases of the junction unmatched. The CDR3 has 18 residues. CDR3 sequence reads: CASGKVISAGGPGETQYF. CDR3 nucleotide sequence: TGTGCCAGCGGGAAGGTAATATCGGCGGGAGGGCCTGGAGAGACCCAGTACTTC.

This clonotype was seen a few times. The junction does not match germline at one end; this may be a read error. The chain joins TRBV28 to TRBJ1-1, with TRBD1 as a possible D gene (6 bases). The CDR3 is made up of 15 amino acids. Germline values: CDR1 MDHEN, CDR2 SYDVKM. Here the CDR3 DNA reads TGTGCCAGCAGTTTACTTGACCCCTGGGACACTGAGGCTTTCTTT. Translated: CASSLLDPWDTEAFF.

The V gene is TRBV5-1, the J gene TRBJ2-5; D perhaps matches TRBD2 (5 bases). This CDR3 is built from 13 residues. Germline V gene lookup returns CDR1 SGHRS and CDR2 YFSETQ. V was pared by 2 bases and J by 3 bases, with 8 bases between. CDR3 sequence reads: CASSFSVEETQYF. The CDR3 DNA reads as TGCGCCAGCAGCTTTAGCGTGGAAGAGACCCAGTACTTC.

The chain recombines TRBV27 with TRBJ2-1; TRBD2 matches at 12 bases. Germline CDR1 MNHEY, CDR2 SMNVEV (reference sequence). The length of the CDR3 is 15 residues. J gave up 7 bases and V 5 bases, and 6 bases lay outside the gene matches. CDR3: CASSPGLAGKNEQFF. CDR3 DNA sequence: TGTGCCAGCAGTCCGGGACTAGCGGGCAAAAATGAGCAGTTCTTC.

This clonotype was observed a few times. The rearrangement uses TRBV28 and TRBJ2-1; TRBD2 matches at 11 bases. CDR1 and CDR2 (germline): MDHEN, SYDVKM. V shed 8 bases and J 8 bases; nucleotides not matched to a gene: 11. The CDR3 contains 15 residues. This CDR3 is CASLKLAGDSDEQFF. CDR3 bases: TGTGCCAGCCTAAAACTAGCGGGAGATTCTGATGAGCAGTTCTTC.

The V call is TRBV20-1, the J call TRBJ2-7; 9 bases are a match to TRBD2. Germline loops: CDR1 DFQATT, CDR2 SNEGSKA (reference sequence). This CDR3 is built from 14 residues. V was pared by 2 bases and J by 2 bases, with 4 bases of the junction left unmatched. The CDR3 here is CSARRLAGPYEQYF. Written as DNA, the CDR3 is TGCAGTGCTAGAAGGCTAGCGGGGCCCTACGAGCAGTACTTC.

Only a few counts were recorded for this clonotype. The J gene is TRBJ1-4, the V gene TRBV6-1; TRBD1 is a possible D gene (5 bases). Trimming shortened V by 8 bases and J by 8 bases, and 12 bases separated the two germline ends. Germline V gene lookup returns CDR1 MNHNS and CDR2 SASEGT. This CDR3 is 12 amino acids long. CDR3 in amino acids: CASQGVGEKLFF. CDR3 DNA: TGTGCCAGCCAAGGGGTGGGAGAAAAACTGTTTTTT.